What follows are 11 T cell receptor beta chains derived from one specimen sequenced in a study of post-analysis software for immune sequencing data. Overall study findings and caveats: Relative to controls, patients had 5 or 6 TRBV segments at higher frequency, with TRBV5-6, TRBV5-1 and TRBV20-1 among these.

TCR beta libraries were prepared from cDNA with unique molecular identifiers. TCRdb re-derived calls from the PCR reads in MiXCR, one entry per CDR3 protein. The data contain under 650,000 distinct CDR3 sequences, about 40% of them singletons. The antigens of these receptors remain unknown. Sequencing input: blood. All receptors derive from a girl aged 5 to 17 with multiple sclerosis.

The J gene is TRBJ2-7, the V gene TRBV5-1, with TRBD2 matching 7 bases. The CDR3 is 15 residues long. Germline values: CDR1 SGHRS, CDR2 YFSETQ. Losses at the gene ends were 3 bases for V and 0 bases for J; bases not matched to a gene: 6. DNA of the CDR3: TGCGCCAGCAGCTCCTCAGCGGGGAGCTCCTACGAGCAGTACTTC. It codes for CASSSSAGSSYEQYF.

This clonotype was observed a few times. This clone may be a read error of a much larger clone one base away. J is TRBJ2-7 and V is TRBV9; D gene uncertain. CDR3 length: 14 amino acids. The ends were cut back, 7 bases at V and 3 bases at J, with 17 bases in the middle. CDR1 is SGDLS, CDR2 YYNGEE, per germline. The CDR3 sequence: CASSRVGMNYEQYF. The CDR3 DNA follows: TGTGCCAGCTCTAGGGTGGGGATGAACTACGAGCAGTACTTC.

V usage is TRBV29-1 and J usage is TRBJ2-7, with D uncertain. Germline V gives CDR1 SQVTM, CDR2 ANQGSEA. V shed 7 bases and J shed 4 bases, with 17 bases lying between them. The CDR3 length is 13 residues. The CDR3 loop is CSAARAEEYEQYF. For the CDR3, the DNA is TGCAGCGCTGCCCGGGCAGAGGAGTACGAGCAGTACTTC.

This clonotype was seen a handful of times. The rearrangement links TRBV5-1 to TRBJ2-1, with 12 bases identical to TRBD2. The length of the CDR3 is 16 residues. Germline V gene data show CDR1 as SGHRS and CDR2 as YFSETQ. V was clipped by 4 bases and J by 10 bases; unmatched bases: 12. The DNA for the CDR3 is TGCGCCAGCAGCCCTTCGACTAGCGGGGGCTCTGCGGAGCAGTTCTTC. It yields the protein CASSPSTSGGSAEQFF.

The chain joins TRBV7-8 to TRBJ2-1; D might be TRBD2 (5 bases). Trimming took 5 bases from V and 6 from J, leaving 17 bases between them. Germline V lookup: CDR1 SGHVS, CDR2 FQNEAQ. This CDR3 contains 15 residues. For the CDR3, the DNA is TGTGCCAGCAGCCCTCCACCGGACGGGATCAATGAGCAGTTCTTC. This sequence encodes CASSPPPDGINEQFF.

Points on this clonotype: The junction and the germline gene differ at one end; a read error may be behind it. The CDR3 is CAGSLAGTAKQVYGYTF. The CDR3 region has the DNA TGCGCCGGCAGCTTGGCCGGGACAGCCAAGCAGGTCTATGGCTACACCTTC. The chain uses TRBV5-1 and TRBJ1-2, with 7 bases that match TRBD1. The CDR3 is 17 residues long. The germline V gene has CDR1 SGHRS and CDR2 YFSETQ. The complete variable domain, with remaining parts taken from reference TRBV5-1 and TRBJ1-2, reads KAGVTQTPRYLIKTRGQQVTLSCSPISGHRSVSWYQQTPGQGLQFLFEYFSETQRNKGNFPGRFSGRQFSNSRSEMNVSTLELGDSALYLCAGSLAGTAKQVYGYTFGSGTRLTVV.

The CDR3: CAISAKDSNMNTEAFF. CDR3 nucleotide sequence: TGTGCCATCAGTGCTAAGGACAGCAACATGAACACTGAAGCTTTCTTT. The chain has TRBV10-3 and TRBJ1-1, with D possibly matching TRBD1 (6 bases). CDR3 length: 16 residues. Germline loops: CDR1 ENHRY, CDR2 SYGVKD. V shed 4 bases and J shed 0 bases, with 15 bases lying between them.

The rearrangement joins TRBV12-3 or TRBV12-4 to TRBJ1-1, with 8 positions matching TRBD1. There are 14 residues in the CDR3. J was trimmed by 5 bases and V by 5 bases; bases with no gene match: 7. The CDR3 spells CASSPRTGTTEAFF. In DNA, the CDR3 is TGTGCCAGCAGTCCCAGGACAGGGACGACTGAAGCTTTCTTT.

Note on this clonotype: A much larger clone sits a single nucleotide away, making a read error possible. V gene TRBV4-2 combines with J gene TRBJ2-7; D possibly corresponds to TRBD2 (5 bases). Germline V gives CDR1 LGHNA, CDR2 YNFKEQ. CDR3 length: 14 residues. The CDR3 DNA sequence: TGTGCCGGCAGCCAAGATCTAGCCTCCTACGAGCAGTACTTC. This codes for CAGSQDLASYEQYF.

This chain joins TRBV11-1 and TRBJ1-2; possible D gene TRBD1, 6 bases. CDR1 and CDR2 (germline): SGHAT, FQDESV (reference sequence). Trimming removed 3 bases from V and 6 bases from J, with 8 bases in between. The CDR3 sequence is 12 residues long. CDR3 loop: CASSFRQDGYTF. The CDR3 nucleotides read TGTGCCAGCAGCTTTCGACAGGATGGCTACACCTTC.

This clonotype was detected only a few times. The V gene is TRBV6-1, the J gene TRBJ2-1, with 11 bases identical to TRBD2. The V gene's germline CDR1 is MNHNS and CDR2 SASEGT. The CDR3 has 18 amino acids. The V and J ends lost 5 bases and 5 bases, in that order; junction bases with no gene match: 14. The CDR3 loop reads CASSPIELAGVTDNEQFF. Written as DNA, the CDR3 is TGTGCCAGCAGTCCAATAGAACTAGCGGGAGTAACCGACAATGAGCAGTTCTTC.